A selection of T cell receptor beta chains follows, all from one sample in a study of blood T cell repertoires in COVID-19. Produced via immunoSEQ multiplex PCR; TCRdb's table is partial and in-frame only. This sample carries some 150,000 clones, 80% to 90% of them seen once, and the ten largest clones take 1% to 1.2%. Sample: peripheral blood. These receptors were obtained from a man in his forties with acute or convalescent COVID-19. CDR3s include the opening cysteine and the closing phenylalanine or tryptophan. D genes are given only for firm matches. Clone size appears in some rows only: once, few, many, or a class for an expanded clone.

J gene: TRBJ2-3
D gene: TRBD2
clone size: -
V gene: TRBV19
CDR3 protein: CASSPLLAGKTDTQYF
CDR3 DNA: TGTGCCAGTAGTCCTCTACTAGCGGGGAAGACAGATACGCAGTATTTT

J gene: TRBJ1-1
D gene: TRBD1
clone size: once
V gene: TRBV25-1
CDR3 protein: CASSDLRDRGGTEAFF
CDR3 DNA: TGTGCCAGCAGTGATTTGCGGGACAGGGGGGGCACTGAAGCTTTCTTT

J gene: TRBJ1-4
D gene: -
clone size: -
V gene: TRBV28
CDR3 protein: CASSLGGALGEKLFF
CDR3 DNA: TGTGCCAGCAGTTTAGGGGGGGCGCTGGGTGAAAAACTGTTTTTT

J gene: TRBJ2-3
D gene: -
clone size: -
V gene: TRBV3-1/TRBV3-2
CDR3 protein: CASSRQRRESTDTQYF
CDR3 DNA: TGTGCCAGCAGCCGACAGCGACGGGAGAGCACAGATACGCAGTATTTT

J gene: TRBJ2-7
D gene: -
clone size: -
V gene: TRBV11-2
CDR3 protein: CASSPQGYEQYF
CDR3 DNA: TGTGCCAGCAGCCCTCAGGGCTACGAGCAGTACTTC

J gene: TRBJ1-1
D gene: -
clone size: few
V gene: TRBV18
CDR3 protein: CASSPLDQGGIEAFF
CDR3 DNA: TGTGCCAGCTCACCACTCGACCAGGGAGGGATTGAAGCTTTCTTT

J gene: TRBJ2-7
D gene: TRBD1
clone size: -
V gene: TRBV11-3
CDR3 protein: CASSTRQGYEQYF
CDR3 DNA: TGTGCCAGCAGCACCCGACAGGGGTACGAGCAGTACTTC

J gene: TRBJ1-2
D gene: TRBD1
clone size: -
V gene: TRBV5-6
CDR3 protein: CASSETGTGANYGYTF
CDR3 DNA: TGTGCCAGCAGCGAAACCGGGACAGGGGCAAACTATGGCTACACCTTC

J gene: TRBJ2-7
D gene: TRBD1
clone size: -
V gene: TRBV5-1
CDR3 protein: CASSLILTGTGDHEQYF
CDR3 DNA: TGCGCCAGCAGCCTAATCCTGACCGGGACAGGGGACCACGAGCAGTACTTC

J gene: TRBJ2-1
D gene: -
clone size: -
V gene: TRBV2
CDR3 protein: CASSEAVKNRAYNEQFF
CDR3 DNA: TGTGCCAGCAGTGAAGCCGTAAAGAACAGGGCCTACAATGAGCAGTTCTTC

J gene: TRBJ1-1
D gene: -
clone size: few
V gene: TRBV3-1/TRBV3-2
CDR3 protein: CASSHLRGGEGAFF
CDR3 DNA: TGTGCCAGCAGCCACCTCCGGGGGGGGGAAGGAGCTTTCTTT

J gene: TRBJ1-6
D gene: -
clone size: -
V gene: TRBV3-1/TRBV3-2
CDR3 protein: CASSTDRSNSPLHF
CDR3 DNA: TGTGCCAGCAGCACGGACAGAAGCAATTCACCCCTCCACTTT

J gene: TRBJ1-6
D gene: -
clone size: -
V gene: TRBV18
CDR3 protein: CASSPTPGHLSPLHF
CDR3 DNA: TGTGCCAGCTCACCAACCCCGGGACACCTATCACCCCTCCACTTT

J gene: TRBJ2-2
D gene: TRBD2
clone size: -
V gene: TRBV24-1
CDR3 protein: CATNAGGFGELFF
CDR3 DNA: TGTGCCACCAATGCGGGGGGGTTCGGGGAGCTGTTTTTT

J gene: TRBJ2-5
D gene: -
clone size: -
V gene: TRBV18
CDR3 protein: CASSPAGNEETQYF
CDR3 DNA: TGTGCCAGCTCACCGGCGGGGAACGAAGAGACCCAGTACTTC

J gene: TRBJ2-7
D gene: -
clone size: once
V gene: TRBV5-1
CDR3 protein: CASSLKGEQYF
CDR3 DNA: TGCGCCAGCAGCTTGAAGGGGGAGCAGTACTTC

J gene: TRBJ1-3
D gene: -
clone size: -
V gene: TRBV9
CDR3 protein: CASSVGETAFSGNTIYF
CDR3 DNA: TGTGCCAGCAGCGTAGGCGAGACAGCTTTCTCTGGAAACACCATATATTTT

J gene: TRBJ2-5
D gene: TRBD2
clone size: -
V gene: TRBV27
CDR3 protein: CASSSGLAGQETQYF
CDR3 DNA: TGTGCCAGCAGTTCGGGACTAGCGGGGCAAGAGACCCAGTACTTC

J gene: TRBJ2-2
D gene: -
clone size: -
V gene: TRBV11-3
CDR3 protein: CASSASGTGELFF
CDR3 DNA: TGTGCCAGCAGCGCTTCCGGGACCGGGGAGCTGTTTTTT

J gene: TRBJ1-1
D gene: -
clone size: medium-sized
V gene: TRBV5-1
CDR3 protein: CASRTVWDTEAFF
CDR3 DNA: TGCGCCAGCAGGACAGTCTGGGACACTGAAGCTTTCTTT

J gene: TRBJ2-6
D gene: -
clone size: few
V gene: TRBV9
CDR3 protein: CASQGSGANVLTF
CDR3 DNA: TGTGCCTCGCAGGGCTCTGGGGCCAACGTCCTGACTTTC

J gene: TRBJ1-5
D gene: -
clone size: -
V gene: TRBV11-3
CDR3 protein: CASSLDDRRVYSNQPQHF
CDR3 DNA: TGTGCCAGCAGCCTAGACGACAGGCGAGTTTATAGCAATCAGCCCCAGCATTTT

J gene: TRBJ2-4
D gene: TRBD1
clone size: -
V gene: TRBV7-9
CDR3 protein: CASSPGRGTGFFPVNIQYF
CDR3 DNA: TGTGCCAGCAGCCCCGGTCGTGGGACAGGGTTTTTTCCGGTAAACATTCAGTACTTC

J gene: TRBJ2-3
D gene: TRBD2
clone size: -
V gene: TRBV4-1
CDR3 protein: CASSQVAGVTSTDTQYF
CDR3 DNA: TGCGCCAGCAGCCAGGTAGCGGGGGTTACTAGCACAGATACGCAGTATTTT

J gene: TRBJ2-3
D gene: -
clone size: -
V gene: TRBV27
CDR3 protein: CASIGDLKTDTQYF
CDR3 DNA: TGTGCCAGCATCGGGGACTTAAAAACAGATACGCAGTATTTT

J gene: TRBJ1-6
D gene: -
clone size: -
V gene: TRBV6-6
CDR3 protein: CASSLEGLGSPLHF
CDR3 DNA: TGTGCCAGCAGTCTGGAGGGCCTGGGGTCACCCCTCCACTTT

J gene: TRBJ2-2
D gene: -
clone size: -
V gene: TRBV5-1
CDR3 protein: CASSLETGSTGELFF
CDR3 DNA: TGCGCCAGCAGCTTGGAGACAGGCTCCACCGGGGAGCTGTTTTTT

J gene: TRBJ2-7
D gene: TRBD1
clone size: -
V gene: TRBV5-1
CDR3 protein: CASGTGDIEQYF
CDR3 DNA: TGCGCCAGCGGTACAGGGGACATCGAGCAGTACTTC

J gene: TRBJ1-1
D gene: TRBD1
clone size: few
V gene: TRBV10-3
CDR3 protein: CAIRGDREGPEAFF
CDR3 DNA: TGTGCCATCAGAGGGGACAGGGAGGGACCTGAAGCTTTCTTT

J gene: TRBJ2-1
D gene: TRBD2
clone size: once
V gene: TRBV6-5
CDR3 protein: CASSPSGGKYNEQFF
CDR3 DNA: TGTGCCAGCAGTCCTAGCGGGGGGAAGTACAATGAGCAGTTCTTC

J gene: TRBJ2-3
D gene: -
clone size: -
V gene: TRBV19
CDR3 protein: CASRERGTSTDTQYF
CDR3 DNA: TGTGCCAGTAGGGAAAGGGGAACTAGCACAGATACGCAGTATTTT

J gene: TRBJ1-2
D gene: -
clone size: -
V gene: TRBV27
CDR3 protein: CASSLGEGGHYGYTF
CDR3 DNA: TGTGCCAGCAGTTTGGGGGAGGGGGGGCACTATGGCTACACCTTC

J gene: TRBJ1-3
D gene: -
clone size: few
V gene: TRBV5-1
CDR3 protein: CASRPGWVSGNTIYF
CDR3 DNA: TGCGCCAGCAGACCGGGGTGGGTTTCTGGAAACACCATATATTTT

J gene: TRBJ2-7
D gene: -
clone size: once
V gene: TRBV28
CDR3 protein: CASSLGRDTSSYEQYF
CDR3 DNA: TGTGCCAGCAGTTTAGGGAGGGACACGAGCTCCTACGAGCAGTACTTC

J gene: TRBJ1-2
D gene: -
clone size: -
V gene: TRBV28
CDR3 protein: CASSTDSLAGGYTF
CDR3 DNA: TGTGCCAGCAGTACGGACAGCTTGGCGGGTGGCTACACCTTC

J gene: TRBJ1-1
D gene: -
clone size: -
V gene: TRBV12-3/TRBV12-4
CDR3 protein: CASSTLNTEAFF
CDR3 DNA: TGTGCCAGCTCGACATTGAACACTGAAGCTTTCTTT

J gene: TRBJ1-1
D gene: -
clone size: -
V gene: TRBV27
CDR3 protein: CASSILEGEKAFF
CDR3 DNA: TGTGCCAGCAGTATTTTAGAGGGGGAAAAAGCTTTCTTT

J gene: TRBJ2-3
D gene: -
clone size: -
V gene: TRBV19
CDR3 protein: CASSIAPRVAGRTDTQYF
CDR3 DNA: TGTGCCAGTAGTATAGCACCGAGGGTGGCAGGACGGACAGATACGCAGTATTTT

J gene: TRBJ2-1
D gene: TRBD1
clone size: -
V gene: TRBV2
CDR3 protein: CASRGTASQFF
CDR3 DNA: TGTGCCAGCAGGGGGACAGCCTCGCAGTTCTTC

J gene: TRBJ1-6
D gene: TRBD1
clone size: -
V gene: TRBV11-2
CDR3 protein: CASSSRTGGASPLHF
CDR3 DNA: TGTGCCAGCAGCTCTCGGACAGGGGGCGCGTCACCCCTCCACTTT

J gene: TRBJ1-4
D gene: TRBD1
clone size: few
V gene: TRBV29-1
CDR3 protein: CSVDRTGEGNEKLFF
CDR3 DNA: TGCAGCGTTGATAGGACAGGGGAGGGTAATGAAAAACTGTTTTTT

J gene: TRBJ1-1
D gene: TRBD1
clone size: -
V gene: TRBV3-1/TRBV3-2
CDR3 protein: CASSDTGAGTEAFF
CDR3 DNA: TGTGCCAGCAGCGACACAGGGGCGGGCACTGAAGCTTTCTTT